This entry describes one T cell receptor beta chain. Researchers sorted participants into cohorts using their self-reported clinical history. The assay was immunoSEQ multiplex PCR, and TCRdb's table has in-frame clones only and misses some. Among nearly 300,000 clones listed, around nine tenths were seen once. This entry is derived from a study of blood T cell repertoires in COVID-19. Study information: The United States, Italy and Spain supplied acute and convalescent COVID-19 samples.

CDR3 size: 17 residues. Germline V gives CDR1 SNHLY, CDR2 FYNNEI. V shed 2 bases and J 3 bases; nucleotides not matched to a gene: 11. This chain joins TRBV2 and TRBJ2-5; 8 positions match TRBD2. The TCR sequence derives from a woman aged 45-59 years who had been exposed to COVID-19. The sample taken for sequencing was PBMCs or T cells enriched from blood (not recorded which). This CDR3 is CASSERGGSSEKETQYF. The CDR3 nucleotides read TGTGCCAGCAGTGAACGGGGGGGCAGCTCCGAAAAAGAGACCCAGTACTTC.